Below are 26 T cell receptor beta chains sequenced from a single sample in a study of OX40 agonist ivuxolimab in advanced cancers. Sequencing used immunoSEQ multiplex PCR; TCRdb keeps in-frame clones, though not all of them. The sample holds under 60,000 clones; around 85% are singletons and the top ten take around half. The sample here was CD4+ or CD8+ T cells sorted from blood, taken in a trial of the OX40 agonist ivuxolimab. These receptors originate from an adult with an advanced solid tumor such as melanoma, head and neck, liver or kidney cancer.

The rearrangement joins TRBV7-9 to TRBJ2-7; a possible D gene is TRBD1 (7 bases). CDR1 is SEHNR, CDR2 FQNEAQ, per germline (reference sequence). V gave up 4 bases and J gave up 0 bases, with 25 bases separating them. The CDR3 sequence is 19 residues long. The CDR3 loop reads CASSSTMGGDRVSSYEQYF. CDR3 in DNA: TGTGCCAGCAGCTCGACTATGGGGGGTGACAGGGTATCCTCCTACGAGCAGTACTTC.

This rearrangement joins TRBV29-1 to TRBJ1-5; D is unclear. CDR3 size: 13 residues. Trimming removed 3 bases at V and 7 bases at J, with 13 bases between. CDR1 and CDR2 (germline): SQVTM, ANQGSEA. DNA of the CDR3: TGCAGCGTTGAGATTATAGAAGGGCAGCCCCAGCATTTT. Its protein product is CSVEIIEGQPQHF.

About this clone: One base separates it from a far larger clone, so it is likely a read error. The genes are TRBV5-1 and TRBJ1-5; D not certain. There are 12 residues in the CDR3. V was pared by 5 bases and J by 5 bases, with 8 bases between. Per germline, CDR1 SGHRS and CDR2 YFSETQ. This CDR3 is CASSWRDQPQHF. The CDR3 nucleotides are TGCGCCAGCAGTTGGCGTGATCAGCCCCAGCATTTT.

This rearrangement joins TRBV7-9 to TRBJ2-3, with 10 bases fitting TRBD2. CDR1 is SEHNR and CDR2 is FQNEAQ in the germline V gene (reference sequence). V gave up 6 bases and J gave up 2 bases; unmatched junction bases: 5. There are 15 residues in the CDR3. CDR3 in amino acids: CASRHTSGVTDTQYF. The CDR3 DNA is TGTGCCAGCAGACATACTAGCGGGGTCACAGATACGCAGTATTTT.

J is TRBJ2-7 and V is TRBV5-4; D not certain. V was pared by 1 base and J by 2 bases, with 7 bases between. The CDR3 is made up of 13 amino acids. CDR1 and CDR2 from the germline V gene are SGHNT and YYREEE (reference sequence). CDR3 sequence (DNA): TGTGCCAGCAGCTTGAAGGGCCCCTACGAGCAGTACTTC. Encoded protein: CASSLKGPYEQYF.

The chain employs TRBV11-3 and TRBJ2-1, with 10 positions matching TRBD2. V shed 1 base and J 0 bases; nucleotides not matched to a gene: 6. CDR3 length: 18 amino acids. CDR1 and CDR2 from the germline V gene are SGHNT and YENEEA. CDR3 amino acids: CASSLVPAGGLSYNEQFF. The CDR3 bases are TGTGCCAGCAGCTTAGTCCCAGCGGGAGGGCTCTCCTACAATGAGCAGTTCTTC.

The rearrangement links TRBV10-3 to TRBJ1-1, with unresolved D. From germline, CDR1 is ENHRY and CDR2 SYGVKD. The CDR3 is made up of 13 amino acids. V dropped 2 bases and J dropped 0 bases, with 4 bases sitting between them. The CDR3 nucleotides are TGTGCCATCAGTGAGCGAGTGAACACTGAAGCTTTCTTT. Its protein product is CAISERVNTEAFF.

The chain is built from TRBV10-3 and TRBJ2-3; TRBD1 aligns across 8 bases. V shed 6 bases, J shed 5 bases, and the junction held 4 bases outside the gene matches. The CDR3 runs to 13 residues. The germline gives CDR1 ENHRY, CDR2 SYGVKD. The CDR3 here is CAIRDTGGDTQYF. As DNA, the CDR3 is TGTGCCATCAGGGACACAGGGGGAGATACGCAGTATTTT.

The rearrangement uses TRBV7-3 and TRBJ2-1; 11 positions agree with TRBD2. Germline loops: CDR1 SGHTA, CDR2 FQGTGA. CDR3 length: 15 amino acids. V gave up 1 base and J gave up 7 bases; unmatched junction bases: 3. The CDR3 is CASSLIPSGGNEQFF. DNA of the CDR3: TGTGCCAGCAGCTTAATCCCTAGCGGGGGGAATGAGCAGTTCTTC.

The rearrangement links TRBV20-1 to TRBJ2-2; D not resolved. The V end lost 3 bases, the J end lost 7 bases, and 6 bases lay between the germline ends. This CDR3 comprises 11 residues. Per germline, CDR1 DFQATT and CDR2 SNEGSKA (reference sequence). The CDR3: CSASTSGELFF. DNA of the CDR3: TGCAGTGCTAGTACGAGCGGGGAGCTGTTTTTT.

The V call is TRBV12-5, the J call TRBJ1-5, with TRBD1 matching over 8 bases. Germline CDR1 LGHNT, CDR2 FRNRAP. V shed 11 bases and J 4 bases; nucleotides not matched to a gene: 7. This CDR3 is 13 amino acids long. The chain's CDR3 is CASSGGWNQPQHF. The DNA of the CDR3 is TGTGCTTCATCAGGGGGCTGGAATCAGCCCCAGCATTTT.

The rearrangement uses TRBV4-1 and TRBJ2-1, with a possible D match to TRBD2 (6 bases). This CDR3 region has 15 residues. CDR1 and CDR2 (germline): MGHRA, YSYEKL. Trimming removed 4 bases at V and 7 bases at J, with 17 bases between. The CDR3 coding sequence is TGCGCCAGCAGCCGGTCGGCGGGGTCGTATAATGAGCAGTTCTTC. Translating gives CASSRSAGSYNEQFF.

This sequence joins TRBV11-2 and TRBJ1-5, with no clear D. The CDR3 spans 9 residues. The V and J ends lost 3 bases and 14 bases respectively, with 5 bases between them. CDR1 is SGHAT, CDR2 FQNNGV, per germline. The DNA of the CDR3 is TGTGCCAGCAGCTTGCGGGAGCATTTT. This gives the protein CASSLREHF.

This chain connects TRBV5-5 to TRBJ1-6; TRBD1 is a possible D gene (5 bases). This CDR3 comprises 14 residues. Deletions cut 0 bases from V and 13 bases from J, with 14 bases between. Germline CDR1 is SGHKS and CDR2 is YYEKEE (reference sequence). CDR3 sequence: CASSLDSGAPPLHF. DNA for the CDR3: TGTGCCAGCAGCTTGGATAGCGGGGCCCCGCCCCTCCACTTT.

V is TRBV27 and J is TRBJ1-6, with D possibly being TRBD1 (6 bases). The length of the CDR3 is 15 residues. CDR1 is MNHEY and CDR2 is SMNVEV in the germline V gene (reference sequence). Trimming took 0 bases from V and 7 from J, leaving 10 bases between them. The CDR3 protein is CASSLSRGRNSPLHF. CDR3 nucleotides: TGTGCCAGCAGTTTATCACGGGGGCGGAATTCACCCCTCCACTTT.

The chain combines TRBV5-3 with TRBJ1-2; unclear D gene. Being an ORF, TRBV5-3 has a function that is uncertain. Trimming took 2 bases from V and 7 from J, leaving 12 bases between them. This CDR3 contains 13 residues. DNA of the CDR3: TGTGCCAGAAGCTTTAACTTAAGGAGTGGCTACACCTTC. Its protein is CARSFNLRSGYTF.

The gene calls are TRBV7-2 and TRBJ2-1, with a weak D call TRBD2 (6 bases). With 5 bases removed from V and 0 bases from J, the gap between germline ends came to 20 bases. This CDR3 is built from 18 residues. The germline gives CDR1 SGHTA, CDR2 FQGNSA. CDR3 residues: CASSPARLRGTSYNEQFF. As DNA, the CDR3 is TGTGCCAGCAGCCCGGCGCGGTTGCGGGGCACCTCCTACAATGAGCAGTTCTTC.

The CDR3 DNA sequence: TGTGCCAGCAGCTTAAGCGGGGAGGTCGAGCAGTACTTC. The encoded protein is CASSLSGEVEQYF. The rearrangement uses TRBV7-2 and TRBJ2-7; 7 nucleotides line up with TRBD2. V was clipped by 2 bases and J by 6 bases; unmatched bases: 4. The CDR3 covers 13 residues. CDR1 and CDR2 (germline): SGHTA, FQGNSA.

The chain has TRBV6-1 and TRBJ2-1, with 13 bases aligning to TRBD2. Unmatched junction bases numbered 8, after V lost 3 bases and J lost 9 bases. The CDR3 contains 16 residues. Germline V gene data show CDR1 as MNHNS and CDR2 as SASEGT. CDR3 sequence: CASSEDTSGGASEQFF. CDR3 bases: TGTGCCAGCAGTGAGGACACTAGCGGGGGGGCAAGTGAGCAGTTCTTC.

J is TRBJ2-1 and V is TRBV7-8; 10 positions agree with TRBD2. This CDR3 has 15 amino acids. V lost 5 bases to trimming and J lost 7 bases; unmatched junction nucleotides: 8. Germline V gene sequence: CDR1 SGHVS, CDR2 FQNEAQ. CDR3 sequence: CASSPGLADNNEQFF. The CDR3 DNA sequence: TGTGCCAGCAGCCCCGGACTAGCGGATAATAATGAGCAGTTCTTC.

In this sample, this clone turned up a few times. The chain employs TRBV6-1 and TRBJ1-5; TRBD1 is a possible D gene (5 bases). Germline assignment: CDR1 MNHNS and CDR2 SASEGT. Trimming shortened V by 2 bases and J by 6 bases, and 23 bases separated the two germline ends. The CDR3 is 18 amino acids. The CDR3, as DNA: TGTGCCAGCAGTGAAACTGGCTGGGGACTGGGGAGGGCTCAGCCCCAGCATTTT. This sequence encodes CASSETGWGLGRAQPQHF.

CDR3 in DNA: TGCACCAGCAGCCAAGTAGTGGCGGGGGGGGGCACAGATACGCAGTATTTT. Translating it yields CTSSQVVAGGGTDTQYF. This chain connects TRBV1 to TRBJ2-3; the table's D call, TRBD2, was not checked against the DNA. TRBV1 is deemed a pseudogene. The CDR3 is 17 residues long.

For the CDR3, the DNA is TGTGCCAGCTCACCACAGGAGGGGGGAGGGCCCCACAATGAGCAGTTCTTC. It specifies CASSPQEGGGPHNEQFF. This chain uses TRBV18 with TRBJ2-1; TRBD2 is a possible D gene (7 bases). The CDR3 has 17 residues. In germline, CDR1 is KGHSH, CDR2 LQKENI. V was cut by 1 base and J by 5 bases, with 18 bases left in between.

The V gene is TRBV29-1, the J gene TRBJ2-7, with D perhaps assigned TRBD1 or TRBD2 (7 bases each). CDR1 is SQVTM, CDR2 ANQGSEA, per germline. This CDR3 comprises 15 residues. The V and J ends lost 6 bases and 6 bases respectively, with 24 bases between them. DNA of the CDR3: TGCAGCGTCGTTAACAGGGGAGGGGTTCTCATCGAGCAGTACTTC. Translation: CSVVNRGGVLIEQYF.

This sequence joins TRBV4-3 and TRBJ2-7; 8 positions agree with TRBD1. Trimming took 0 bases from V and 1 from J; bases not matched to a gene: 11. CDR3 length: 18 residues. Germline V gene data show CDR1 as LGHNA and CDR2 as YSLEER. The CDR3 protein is CASSQESIGQGLSYEQYF. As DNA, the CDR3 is TGCGCCAGCAGCCAAGAATCGATCGGACAGGGTCTTTCCTACGAGCAGTACTTC.

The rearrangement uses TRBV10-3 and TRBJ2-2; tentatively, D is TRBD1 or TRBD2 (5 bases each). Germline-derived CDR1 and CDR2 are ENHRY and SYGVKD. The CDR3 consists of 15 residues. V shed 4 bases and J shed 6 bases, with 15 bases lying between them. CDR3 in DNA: TGTGCCATCAGTGCCGGGACGGGATCGGCCGGGGAGCTGTTTTTT. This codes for CAISAGTGSAGELFF.